A single sample is the source of the 21 T cell receptor beta chains below, sequenced in a study of T-cell reconstitution after alpha-beta-depleted transplantation in children. Preparing the TCRbeta library involved the use of unique molecular identifiers. TCRdb processed the PCR reads anew with MiXCR; each CDR3 protein has one entry. The sample consists of 210,000 or so distinct CDR3 sequences, around 9.6% of them appearing once. Specimen: PBMCs from the stem cell graft donor, collected from the stem cell graft. These receptors were obtained from a human donor who donated a stem cell graft to a child with acute lymphoblastic leukemia.

This clonotype was detected ten times or more. V gene TRBV29-1 combines with J gene TRBJ2-1; TRBD2 aligns across 11 bases. CDR1 SQVTM and CDR2 ANQGSEA come from the germline V gene. With 7 bases clipped from V and 4 bases from J, the junction kept 3 bases outside the gene matches. CDR3 length equals 13 residues. The CDR3 sequence: CSAASGGYNEQFF. In DNA form, the CDR3 reads TGCAGCGCCGCTAGCGGGGGGTACAATGAGCAGTTCTTC.

This clonotype showed up just a few times. The rearrangement links TRBV4-3 to TRBJ2-7; 10 bases are shared with TRBD2. This CDR3 is 15 amino acids long. Germline CDR1 and CDR2: LGHNA and YSLEER. V trimming: 1 base; J trimming: 3 bases; junction bases outside the gene matches: 3. The CDR3 DNA is TGCGCCAGCAGCCAAGGACTAGCGGGTATCTACGAGCAGTACTTC. As protein: CASSQGLAGIYEQYF.

This clonotype came up many times. The chain joins TRBV6-1 to TRBJ1-3, with 8 positions matching TRBD1. CDR1 is MNHNS, CDR2 SASEGT, per germline. This CDR3 comprises 14 residues. Unmatched junction bases numbered 4, after V lost 6 bases and J lost 3 bases. The CDR3 spells CASRQQGGGNTIYF. CDR3 bases: TGTGCCAGCAGGCAACAGGGGGGTGGAAACACCATATATTTT.

This clonotype was observed a few times. The J gene is TRBJ2-7, the V gene TRBV5-1; maybe TRBD1 (6 bases). CDR3 length: 16 residues. V shed 3 bases and J shed 2 bases, with 18 bases lying between them. The germline V gene has CDR1 SGHRS and CDR2 YFSETQ. CDR3 amino acids: CASSWDPRDTTYEQYF. The CDR3 DNA sequence: TGCGCCAGCAGCTGGGACCCCCGGGACACTACCTACGAGCAGTACTTC.

This clonotype occurred many times. The V gene is TRBV2, the J gene TRBJ2-3, with 12 positions matching TRBD2. CDR3 length: 19 amino acids. With 4 bases clipped from V and 1 base from J, the junction kept 12 bases outside the gene matches. From germline, CDR1 is SNHLY and CDR2 FYNNEI. CDR3 sequence: CASSVTSGGIGLGTDTQYF. CDR3 bases: TGTGCCAGCAGTGTGACTAGCGGGGGCATAGGATTGGGCACAGATACGCAGTATTTT.

CDR3 sequence: CASSLGADKNIQYF. CDR3 DNA sequence: TGTGCCAGTAGTCTCGGGGCAGATAAAAACATTCAGTACTTC. The chain combines TRBV19 with TRBJ2-4, with D perhaps assigned TRBD1 or TRBD2 (5 bases each). Trimming stripped 5 bases from V and 4 bases from J, with 12 bases between. Germline V gives CDR1 LNHDA, CDR2 SQIVND (reference sequence). There are 14 residues in the CDR3. The whole variable domain, remainder taken from reference TRBV19 and TRBJ2-4, is DGGITQSPKYLFRKEGQNVTLSCEQNLNHDAMYWYRQDPGQGLRLIYYSQIVNDFQKGDIAEGYSVSREKKESFPLTVTSAQKNPTAFYLCASSLGADKNIQYFGAGTRLSVL.

This clonotype came up a few times. The rearrangement uses TRBV19 and TRBJ1-5; a possible D gene is TRBD1 (6 bases). V was clipped by 7 bases and J by 0 bases, with 13 bases between them. CDR1 and CDR2 from the germline V gene are LNHDA and SQIVND (reference sequence). The CDR3 has 15 amino acids. The CDR3 reads CASISGDYSNQPQHF. DNA for the CDR3: TGTGCCAGTATCTCAGGGGACTATAGCAATCAGCCCCAGCATTTT.

The V call is TRBV6-1, the J call TRBJ1-2, with D possibly being TRBD1 (6 bases). Germline CDR1 MNHNS, CDR2 SASEGT. Trimming took off 6 bases at V and 3 bases at J, with 14 bases between the two ends. The CDR3 contains 14 residues. CDR3 in amino acids: CASRIQGGDYGYTF. As DNA, the CDR3 is TGTGCCAGCAGGATACAGGGTGGGGACTATGGCTACACCTTC.

In its sample, this clonotype was seen many times. The V call is TRBV15, the J call TRBJ2-5; 9 nucleotides line up with TRBD2. Germline trimming cut 3 bases from V and 5 bases from J; bases unmatched to any gene: 7. This CDR3 region has 15 residues. CDR1 LNHNV and CDR2 YYDKDF come from the germline V gene (reference sequence). CDR3 bases: TGTGCCACCAGCAGGGATATAGCGGGGGCGGAGACCCAGTACTTC. Residues: CATSRDIAGAETQYF.

A few counts support this clonotype. This chain connects TRBV6-2 or TRBV6-3 to TRBJ2-2; 13 bases fit TRBD2. The CDR3 is 18 residues long. The ends lost 5 bases at V and 1 base at J; junction bases unmatched: 7. Germline assignment: CDR1 MNHEY and CDR2 SVGEGT. The CDR3 is CASSLTSGGVRNTGELFF. For the CDR3, the DNA is TGTGCCAGCAGTCTTACTAGCGGGGGGGTGCGGAACACCGGGGAGCTGTTTTTT.

This clonotype was picked up many times. The chain recombines TRBV12-3 or TRBV12-4 with TRBJ1-2; D is possibly TRBD1 (6 bases). Trimming cost V 3 bases and J 8 bases, with 13 bases left between them. This CDR3 spans 13 amino acids. The DNA for the CDR3 is TGTGCCAGCAGTTTGGGGACACCGGGGGGCTACACCTTC. Translating gives CASSLGTPGGYTF.

There are many counts of this clonotype. V and J are TRBV20-1 and TRBJ1-4; 10 bases align to TRBD1. The V gene's germline CDR1 is DFQATT and CDR2 SNEGSKA (reference sequence). V gave up 3 bases and J gave up 8 bases; unmatched junction bases: 3. CDR3 length: 13 residues. Here the CDR3 reads CSARPGQGEKLFF. In DNA, the CDR3 is TGCAGTGCTAGGCCGGGACAGGGGGAAAAACTGTTTTTT.

A few counts support this clonotype. The rearrangement joins TRBV25-1 to TRBJ1-6, with D tentatively TRBD1 (6 bases). Germline CDR1 MGHDK, CDR2 SYGVNS. The CDR3 totals 13 residues. Deletions cut 9 bases from V and 7 bases from J, with 13 bases between. The CDR3 loop is CASKGGPNSPLHF. The CDR3 nucleotides are TGTGCCAGTAAAGGGGGGCCAAATTCACCCCTCCACTTT.

In its sample, this clonotype was seen many times. J is TRBJ1-1 and V is TRBV12-3 or TRBV12-4; TRBD1 aligns across 7 bases. Trimming removed 6 bases from V and 4 bases from J; junction bases left unmatched: 8. The CDR3 consists of 14 residues. DNA for the CDR3: TGTGCCAGCAGCAAACAGGGGACGAGCACTGAAGCTTTCTTT. Residues: CASSKQGTSTEAFF.

This clonotype was counted many times. CDR3 sequence (DNA): TGTGCCAGCAGTTTACGGGGGGTGAACACTGAAGCTTTCTTT. It encodes CASSLRGVNTEAFF. This chain joins TRBV27 and TRBJ1-1; perhaps TRBD1 as D (5 bases). Germline CDR1 and CDR2: MNHEY and SMNVEV (reference sequence). This CDR3 is 14 amino acids long. V was clipped by 2 bases and J by 0 bases, with 7 bases between them.

The sample holds a few counts of this clonotype. A single base separates this from a much larger clone, so it may be a read error. This sequence joins TRBV3-1 and TRBJ2-1; 8 positions agree with TRBD2. The germline CDR1 and CDR2 sequences are LGHDT and YNNKEL (reference sequence). V shed 1 base, J shed 6 bases, and the junction held 11 bases outside the gene matches. The length of the CDR3 is 17 residues. In DNA form, the CDR3 reads TGTGCCAGCAGCCAAGGGCCGGGTGGGACTAGACGCAATGAGCAGTTCTTC. Encoded protein: CASSQGPGGTRRNEQFF.

This clonotype has at least ten counts. The rearrangement joins TRBV5-6 to TRBJ2-1; TRBD2 agrees at 10 bases. CDR1 and CDR2 (germline): SGHDT, YYEEEE. The CDR3 length is 15 residues. J lost 9 bases, V lost 3 bases, and 9 bases had no gene match. The CDR3 region has the DNA TGTGCCAGCAGCTCACAGGGGCCTAGCGGGAGTGAGCAGTTCTTC. Its protein is CASSSQGPSGSEQFF.

Only a few counts were recorded for this clonotype. The chain recombines TRBV12-3 or TRBV12-4 with TRBJ1-1; D gene unclear. The V gene lost 3 bases and the J gene lost 7 bases, with 21 bases spanning the gap. The CDR3 runs to 16 residues. The CDR3 is CASSLTYRMGIGEAFF. The CDR3, as DNA: TGTGCCAGCAGTTTGACCTATAGGATGGGGATTGGTGAAGCTTTCTTT.

Ten or more counts support this clonotype. The chain is built from TRBV20-1 and TRBJ2-3, with a possible D match to TRBD2 (7 bases). The CDR3 loop spans 15 amino acids. Germline loops: CDR1 DFQATT, CDR2 SNEGSKA (reference sequence). The V end was cut by 0 bases, the J end by 9 bases, with 19 bases between. In nucleotides, the CDR3 is TGCAGTGCTAGAGAGTGGCGGGGGCGGGCGGGAACGCAGTATTTT. Residues: CSAREWRGRAGTQYF.

This chain links TRBV5-1 with TRBJ1-1; a weak D match, TRBD1 (6 bases). Germline CDR1 reads SGHRS; CDR2 reads YFSETQ. The V end was cut by 0 bases, the J end by 1 base, with 13 bases between. The CDR3 length is 16 residues. CDR3 region: CASSLGLGQQNTEAFF. CDR3 coding DNA: TGCGCCAGCAGCTTGGGACTTGGACAGCAGAACACTGAAGCTTTCTTT.

The chain combines TRBV7-2 with TRBJ1-6; 8 nucleotides match TRBD1. The V and J ends lost 5 bases and 9 bases, in that order; junction bases with no gene match: 6. The CDR3 loop spans 14 amino acids. Germline V gene lookup returns CDR1 SGHTA and CDR2 FQGNSA. Written as DNA, the CDR3 is TGTGCCAGCAGCCCAGGGGGCGGAGGTTCACCCCTCCACTTT. It is translated as CASSPGGGGSPLHF.